These 30 T cell receptor beta chains were all obtained from the same sample, sequenced in a study of vaccination and CD4 T cells after COVID-19. Treatment indicated: roughly 11-day PBMC culture with coronavirus spike peptide pools or control peptides (ViraFEST assay). An Oncomine TCR Beta short-read assay was used to sequence the DNA from cultured CD4+ T cells. TCRdb re-derived calls from the PCR reads in MiXCR, one entry per CDR3 protein. In the table there are roughly 12,000 distinct CDR3 sequences, around 75% of which are singletons. The antigens of these receptors remain unknown. Material for sequencing was CD4+ T cells from blood, cultured in vitro. These receptors came from a human donor who had recovered from COVID-19.

The chain employs TRBV10-3 and TRBJ1-6; unclear D gene. The germline V gene has CDR1 ENHRY and CDR2 SYGVKD. CDR3 length: 12 residues. V shed 5 bases and J shed 8 bases, with 7 bases lying between them. The CDR3 DNA is TGTGCCATCAGTACCCAGGATTCACCCCTCCACTTT. Translation: CAISTQDSPLHF.

The chain recombines TRBV24-1 with TRBJ1-3, with D hard to call. Trimming removed 1 base from V and 2 bases from J, with 5 bases in between. This CDR3 comprises 14 residues. CDR1 and CDR2 from the germline V gene are KGHDR and SFDVKD. The CDR3 nucleotides read TGTGCCACCAGTGATTTCTCGGCTGGAAACACCATATATTTT. Translating it yields CATSDFSAGNTIYF.

The CDR3 loop reads CASISLGRSGNEQFF. DNA of the CDR3: TGTGCCAGCATAAGTCTGGGACGCTCGGGGAATGAGCAGTTCTTC. V is TRBV6-1 and J is TRBJ2-1; either TRBD1 or TRBD2 may fit D (5 bases each). Trimming shortened V by 7 bases and J by 7 bases, and 20 bases separated the two germline ends. The CDR3 is 15 residues long. Germline V gives CDR1 MNHNS, CDR2 SASEGT.

The chain couples TRBV20-1 to TRBJ1-2; 7 bases align to TRBD1. Germline CDR1 DFQATT, CDR2 SNEGSKA (reference sequence). J gave up 2 bases and V 0 bases, and 6 bases lay outside the gene matches. This CDR3 has 15 residues. The CDR3 region is CSAREMGQTNYGYTF. As DNA, the CDR3 is TGCAGTGCTAGAGAGATGGGACAGACAAACTATGGCTACACCTTC.

The chain combines TRBV6-2 or TRBV6-3 with TRBJ2-2; 10 nucleotides align to TRBD2. V shed 7 bases and J 1 base; nucleotides not matched to a gene: 3. This CDR3 contains 15 residues. Germline CDR1 reads MNHEY; CDR2 reads SVGEGT. This chain's CDR3 is CASTTSGKNTGELFF. Written as DNA, the CDR3 is TGTGCCAGCACTACTAGCGGGAAGAACACCGGGGAGCTGTTTTTT.

The chain employs TRBV7-9 and TRBJ1-5; D is possibly TRBD1 (6 bases). V was clipped by 2 bases and J by 9 bases, with 17 bases between them. This CDR3 comprises 15 residues. Per the germline V gene, CDR1 is SEHNR and CDR2 is FQNEAQ (reference sequence). The CDR3 loop reads CASSLIGQNPRPQHF. The CDR3 DNA reads as TGTGCCAGCAGCTTAATAGGACAGAACCCTCGGCCCCAGCATTTT.

The count of this clonotype is one. This chain links TRBV11-2 with TRBJ2-7; 13 bases line up with TRBD2. The CDR3 sequence is 16 residues long. V lost 2 bases to trimming and J lost 4 bases; unmatched junction nucleotides: 5. The germline V gene has CDR1 SGHAT and CDR2 FQNNGV. For the CDR3, the DNA is TGTGCCAGCAGCTTACCACTAGCGGGGGGGCGGTACGAGCAGTACTTC. The encoded protein is CASSLPLAGGRYEQYF.

V and J are TRBV5-4 and TRBJ2-3, with D uncertain. Trimming removed 0 bases from V and 1 base from J, with 15 bases in between. The CDR3 is made up of 17 amino acids. Germline V gene sequence: CDR1 SGHNT, CDR2 YYREEE (reference sequence). The CDR3 DNA follows: TGTGCCAGCAGCTTGGTGATAGCCCCCGCCGGCACAGATACGCAGTATTTT. Residues: CASSLVIAPAGTDTQYF.

The chain has TRBV6-5 and TRBJ1-1; D not resolved. Deletions cut 3 bases from V and 0 bases from J, with 5 bases between. This CDR3 has 13 residues. The germline V gene has CDR1 MNHEY and CDR2 SVGAGI. CDR3 nucleotides: TGTGCCAGCAGTTATGGGATGAACACTGAAGCTTTCTTT. This gives the protein CASSYGMNTEAFF.

The chain combines TRBV6-1 with TRBJ1-5; D is unresolved. The V end was cut by 5 bases, the J end by 7 bases, with 21 bases between. The germline CDR1 and CDR2 sequences are MNHNS and SASEGT. The CDR3 loop spans 16 amino acids. The CDR3 is CASSPKSTGLGQPQHF. The CDR3, as DNA: TGTGCCAGCAGTCCTAAGTCTACTGGGTTGGGGCAGCCCCAGCATTTT.

The V gene is TRBV5-1, the J gene TRBJ1-4; D remains ambiguous. Trimming stripped 0 bases from V and 5 bases from J, with 14 bases between. The CDR3 contains 16 residues. Germline V lookup: CDR1 SGHRS, CDR2 YFSETQ. The CDR3 reads CASSLERSTNNEKLFF. The CDR3 region has the DNA TGCGCCAGCAGCTTGGAAAGGTCAACGAACAATGAAAAACTGTTTTTT.

The rearrangement links TRBV6-1 to TRBJ1-2, with a weak D call TRBD1 (5 bases). Trimming shortened V by 6 bases and J by 4 bases, and 9 bases separated the two germline ends. The germline V gene encodes CDR1 MNHNS and CDR2 SASEGT. The CDR3 runs 12 residues. For the CDR3, the DNA is TGTGCCAGCAGAGACAGCCTCTATGGCTACACCTTC. It specifies CASRDSLYGYTF.

This sequence joins TRBV12-3 or TRBV12-4 and TRBJ1-6, with D tentatively TRBD1 (6 bases). There are 14 residues in the CDR3. Trimming stripped 6 bases from V and 5 bases from J, with 11 bases between. DNA for the CDR3: TGTGCCAGCAGGGGGGCAGGCGATAATTCACCCCTCCACTTT. It is translated as CASRGAGDNSPLHF.

A few counts support this clonotype. This rearrangement joins TRBV6-1 to TRBJ1-4; 7 bases are shared with TRBD1. The CDR3 has 15 amino acids. With V trimmed by 6 bases and J by 8 bases, 12 bases remained unmatched. Germline CDR1 is MNHNS and CDR2 is SASEGT. CDR3 amino acids: CASRGPGQEGEKLFF. CDR3 sequence (DNA): TGTGCCAGCAGGGGCCCAGGACAGGAGGGGGAAAAACTGTTTTTT.

The rearrangement links TRBV12-3 or TRBV12-4 to TRBJ2-3; TRBD2 might be the D (6 bases). The CDR3 loop spans 12 amino acids. Trimming stripped 4 bases from V and 8 bases from J, with 10 bases between. CDR3: CASSYSGGTQYF. CDR3 in DNA: TGTGCCAGCAGTTATAGCGGTGGTACGCAGTATTTT.

This chain joins TRBV30 and TRBJ1-6, with D possibly being TRBD1 (5 bases). Germline-derived CDR1 and CDR2 are GTSNPN and SVGIG (reference sequence). This CDR3 is 16 amino acids long. V was cut by 0 bases and J by 7 bases, with 16 bases left in between. The CDR3 reads CAWSVEGTLGNSPLHF. The CDR3 DNA reads TGTGCCTGGAGTGTAGAAGGGACCTTGGGGAATTCACCCCTCCACTTT.

The CDR3 here is CSVPGTGANYGYTF. In DNA, the CDR3 is TGCAGCGTCCCCGGGACAGGGGCTAACTATGGCTACACCTTC. The gene calls are TRBV29-1 and TRBJ1-2, with 10 bases matching TRBD1. The CDR3 totals 14 residues. Germline V lookup: CDR1 SQVTM, CDR2 ANQGSEA. J gave up 0 bases and V 6 bases, and 4 bases lay outside the gene matches.

This clonotype was counted a few times. The chain joins TRBV20-1 to TRBJ2-5; TRBD2 agrees at 7 bases. The J segment lost 1 base and the V segment lost 3 bases, leaving 2 bases of the junction unmatched. The CDR3 is 13 residues long. Germline CDR1 and CDR2: DFQATT and SNEGSKA (reference sequence). The CDR3 nucleotides are TGCAGTGCTAGGCCGGGAGGCCAAGAGACCCAGTACTTC. Its protein is CSARPGGQETQYF.

The V and J genes are TRBV4-1 and TRBJ2-7; 7 bases line up with TRBD2. Germline trimming cut 6 bases from V and 6 bases from J; bases unmatched to any gene: 11. The V gene's germline CDR1 is MGHRA and CDR2 YSYEKL. The CDR3 has 14 residues. The CDR3 sequence is CASRRDYRSGEQYF. The CDR3 DNA is TGCGCCAGCAGAAGGGACTATCGATCCGGCGAGCAGTACTTC.

The count of this clonotype is one. This rearrangement joins TRBV7-9 to TRBJ1-2, with no clear D. The ends were cut back, 0 bases at V and 3 bases at J, with 8 bases in the middle. The germline V gene encodes CDR1 SEHNR and CDR2 FQNEAQ (reference sequence). CDR3 size: 14 residues. CDR3 loop: CASSLADPYYGYTF. CDR3 nucleotides: TGTGCCAGCAGCTTAGCCGATCCCTACTATGGCTACACCTTC.

This chain connects TRBV30 to TRBJ2-1; D ambiguous. This CDR3 region has 11 residues. The V end was cut by 5 bases, the J end by 10 bases, with 12 bases between. Per germline, CDR1 GTSNPN and CDR2 SVGIG (reference sequence). CDR3 loop: CAWVWAREQFF. CDR3 in DNA: TGTGCCTGGGTCTGGGCGAGGGAGCAGTTCTTC.

The gene calls are TRBV7-2 and TRBJ1-2; D may be TRBD1 (6 bases). V lost 5 bases to trimming and J lost 2 bases, with 12 bases between them. Germline assignment: CDR1 SGHTA and CDR2 FQGNSA. CDR3 length: 14 residues. The CDR3 DNA is TGTGCCAGCAGCCTGACAGGTCACAACTATGGCTACACCTTC. Its translation is CASSLTGHNYGYTF.

This chain uses TRBV28 with TRBJ2-2; 8 bases align to TRBD2. V shed 7 bases, J shed 6 bases, and the junction held 16 bases outside the gene matches. The length of the CDR3 is 17 residues. Germline lookup yields CDR1 MDHEN and CDR2 SYDVKM. The CDR3 sequence is CASNNRRGLAGSGELFF. The CDR3 DNA reads TGTGCCAGCAACAATCGGCGGGGCCTAGCGGGCTCCGGGGAGCTGTTTTTT.

This sequence joins TRBV20-1 and TRBJ2-3; a weak D match, TRBD1 (6 bases). The germline V gene encodes CDR1 DFQATT and CDR2 SNEGSKA (reference sequence). V was clipped by 7 bases and J by 2 bases, with 19 bases between them. CDR3 size: 15 residues. CDR3 DNA sequence: TGCAGTGTAGAAACCGGGACACCAAACACAGATACGCAGTATTTT. Protein: CSVETGTPNTDTQYF.

The chain has TRBV7-2 and TRBJ2-7, with 8 nucleotides matching TRBD2. This CDR3 has 15 residues. J was trimmed by 5 bases and V by 1 base; bases with no gene match: 7. Germline V gives CDR1 SGHTA, CDR2 FQGNSA. The CDR3 sequence is CASSLGGAGGDEQYF. The CDR3 DNA follows: TGTGCCAGCAGCTTAGGAGGGGCCGGGGGGGACGAGCAGTACTTC.

The rearrangement uses TRBV28 and TRBJ1-5; tentatively, D is TRBD1 (5 bases). Trimming took 3 bases from V and 4 from J, leaving 13 bases between them. Germline loops: CDR1 MDHEN, CDR2 SYDVKM. The CDR3 has 15 amino acids. The CDR3 coding sequence is TGTGCCAGCAGTTTTAGCGGGGGTGGGAATCAGCCCCAGCATTTT. Translating it yields CASSFSGGGNQPQHF.

This chain links TRBV19 with TRBJ2-7; 10 positions match TRBD2. Trimming cost V 5 bases and J 4 bases; bases outside gene matches: 2. The CDR3 runs 13 residues. Germline assignment: CDR1 LNHDA and CDR2 SQIVND (reference sequence). The chain's CDR3 is CASSGLAEYEQYF. The CDR3 nucleotides are TGTGCCAGTAGTGGACTAGCGGAATACGAGCAGTACTTC.

The V call is TRBV7-2, the J call TRBJ2-5; 9 bases are shared with TRBD1. The CDR3 spans 13 residues. CDR1 and CDR2 from the germline V gene are SGHTA and FQGNSA. The V segment lost 5 bases and the J segment 5 bases; nucleotides outside the gene matches: 3. CDR3 bases: TGTGCCAGCAGCCTCGACAGGGGGGAGACCCAGTACTTC. Amino acids: CASSLDRGETQYF.

The chain combines TRBV6-2 or TRBV6-3 with TRBJ1-5; D might be TRBD1 (6 bases). V was trimmed by 6 bases and J by 2 bases, leaving 14 bases between them. Germline CDR1 is MNHEY and CDR2 is SVGEGT. The CDR3 has 15 residues. The DNA for the CDR3 is TGTGCCAGCAGCCTTAGGGGGGTTGGCAATCAGCCCCAGCATTTT. Translated: CASSLRGVGNQPQHF.

This chain joins TRBV18 and TRBJ2-2, with 9 bases that match TRBD2. Germline trimming cut 3 bases from V and 2 bases from J; bases unmatched to any gene: 13. Germline values: CDR1 KGHSH, CDR2 LQKENI. CDR3 length equals 19 residues. Here the CDR3 reads CASSPLVSGTSSNTGELFF. CDR3 DNA: TGTGCCAGCTCACCCCTCGTGTCCGGGACTAGCAGCAACACCGGGGAGCTGTTTTTT.